Listed here are 2 T cell receptor beta chains from one sample, sequenced in a study of blood T cell repertoires in COVID-19. This table comes from immunoSEQ multiplex PCR, and its TCRdb copy is limited to in-frame clones, with some not included. The table has under 200,000 clones, roughly 88% seen once; the top ten hold roughly 1.3%. The sample taken for sequencing was peripheral blood. The receptor set was obtained from a man in his sixties who had recovered from COVID-19.

The chain is built from TRBV5-8 and TRBJ1-5, with D tentatively TRBD1 (5 bases). The CDR3 runs to 16 residues. V was pared by 4 bases and J by 7 bases, with 21 bases between. Germline V gene sequence: CDR1 SGHTS, CDR2 YDEGEE. The CDR3 DNA reads as TGTGCCAGCAGCCCCTATCGGGACTCCGGAGGCCAGCCCCAGCATTTT. Encoded protein: CASSPYRDSGGQPQHF.

This sequence joins TRBV20-1 and TRBJ2-3; D remains unclear. The CDR3 totals 16 residues. Germline values: CDR1 DFQATT, CDR2 SNEGSKA (reference sequence). Trimming left V 3 bases short and J 0 bases short, with 16 bases between. The DNA of the CDR3 is TGCAGTGCTAGTTCTAGGCACCACGGAAGCACAGATACGCAGTATTTT. Residues: CSASSRHHGSTDTQYF.